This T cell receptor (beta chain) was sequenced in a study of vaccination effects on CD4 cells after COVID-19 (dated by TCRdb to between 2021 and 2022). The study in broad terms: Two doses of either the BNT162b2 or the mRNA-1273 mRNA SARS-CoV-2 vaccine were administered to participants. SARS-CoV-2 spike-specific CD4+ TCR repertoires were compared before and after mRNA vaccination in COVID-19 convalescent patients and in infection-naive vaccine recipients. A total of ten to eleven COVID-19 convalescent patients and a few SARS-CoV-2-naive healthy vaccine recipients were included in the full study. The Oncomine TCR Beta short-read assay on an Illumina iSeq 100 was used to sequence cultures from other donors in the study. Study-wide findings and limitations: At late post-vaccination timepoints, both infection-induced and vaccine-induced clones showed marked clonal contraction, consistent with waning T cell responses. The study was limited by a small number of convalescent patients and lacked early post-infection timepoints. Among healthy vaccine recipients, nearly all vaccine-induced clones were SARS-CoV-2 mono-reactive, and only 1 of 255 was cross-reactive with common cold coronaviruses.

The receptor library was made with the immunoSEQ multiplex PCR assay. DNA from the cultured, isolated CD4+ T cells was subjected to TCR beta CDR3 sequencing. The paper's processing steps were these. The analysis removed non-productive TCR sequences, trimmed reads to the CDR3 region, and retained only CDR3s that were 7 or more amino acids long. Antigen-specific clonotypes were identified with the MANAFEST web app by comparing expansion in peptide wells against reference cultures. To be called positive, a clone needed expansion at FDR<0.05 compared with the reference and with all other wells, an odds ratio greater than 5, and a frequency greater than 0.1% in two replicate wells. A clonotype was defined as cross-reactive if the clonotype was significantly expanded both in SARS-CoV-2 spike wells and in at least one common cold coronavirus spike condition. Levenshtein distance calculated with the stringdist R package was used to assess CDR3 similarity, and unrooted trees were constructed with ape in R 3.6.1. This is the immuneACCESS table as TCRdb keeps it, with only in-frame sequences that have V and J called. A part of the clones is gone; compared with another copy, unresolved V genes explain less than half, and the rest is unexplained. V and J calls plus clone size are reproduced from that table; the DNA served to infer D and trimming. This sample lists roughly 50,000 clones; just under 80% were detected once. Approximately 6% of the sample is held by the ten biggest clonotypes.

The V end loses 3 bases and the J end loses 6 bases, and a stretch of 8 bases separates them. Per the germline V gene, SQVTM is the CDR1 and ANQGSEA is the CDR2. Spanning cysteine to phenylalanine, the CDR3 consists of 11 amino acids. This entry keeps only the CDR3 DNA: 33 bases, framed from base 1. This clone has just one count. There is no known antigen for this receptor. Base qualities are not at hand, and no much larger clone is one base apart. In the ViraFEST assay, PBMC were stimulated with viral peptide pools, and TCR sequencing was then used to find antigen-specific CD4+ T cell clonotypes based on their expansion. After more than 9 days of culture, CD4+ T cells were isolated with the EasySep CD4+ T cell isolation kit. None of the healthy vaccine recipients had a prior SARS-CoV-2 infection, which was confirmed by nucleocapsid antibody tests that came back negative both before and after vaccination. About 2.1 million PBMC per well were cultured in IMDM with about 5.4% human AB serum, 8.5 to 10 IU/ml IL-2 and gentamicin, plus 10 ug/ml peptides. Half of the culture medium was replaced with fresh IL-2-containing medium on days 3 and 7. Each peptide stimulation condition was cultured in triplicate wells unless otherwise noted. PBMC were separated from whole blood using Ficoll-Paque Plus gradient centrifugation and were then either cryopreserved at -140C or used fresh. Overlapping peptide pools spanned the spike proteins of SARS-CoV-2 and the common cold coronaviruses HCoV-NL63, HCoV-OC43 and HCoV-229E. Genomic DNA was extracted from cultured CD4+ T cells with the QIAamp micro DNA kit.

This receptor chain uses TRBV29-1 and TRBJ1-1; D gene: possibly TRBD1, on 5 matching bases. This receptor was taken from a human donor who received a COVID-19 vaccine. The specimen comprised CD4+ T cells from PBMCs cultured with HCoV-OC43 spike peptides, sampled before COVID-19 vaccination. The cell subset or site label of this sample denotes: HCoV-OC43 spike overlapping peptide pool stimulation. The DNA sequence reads TGCAGCGTTGATGCGGGACCTGAAGCTTTCTTT. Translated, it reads CSVDAGPEAFF.